This is a list of T cell receptor beta chains from one sample in a study of CXCR3-negative and CXCR3-positive naive CD8 T cells. For each CDR3 protein, TCRdb gives one entry from its re-call of the 5' RACE reads, without DNA. Recorded here are around 95,000 distinct CDR3 sequences; the top ten clones represent 0.9% to 1.2%. The sequenced sample consisted of naive CXCR3+ CD8+ T cells from blood. The receptors here all came from a human donor in good health. Some clones in this sample may be carry-over from other donors' samples. The CDR3 runs from the conserved cysteine through the conserved F or W.

j_gene,v_gene,CDR3aa
TRBJ2-7,TRBV29-1,CSVAQGAGEQYF
TRBJ2-7,TRBV20-1,CSARELWSGGESYEQYF
TRBJ2-7,TRBV9,CASSVESGSYEQYF
TRBJ1-2,TRBV7-9,CASTNPSGTKAKGGYTF
TRBJ2-2,TRBV6-1,CASNINPGLPTTGELFF
TRBJ2-3,TRBV28,CASSPTASTDTQYF
TRBJ2-2,TRBV4-2,CASSQDASGGLYTGELFF
TRBJ1-1,TRBV4-1,CASSQDELYGGITEAFF
TRBJ2-2,TRBV9,CASSASEGQVPGELFF
TRBJ2-7,TRBV14,CASSQSGGEQYF
TRBJ1-5,TRBV13,CASSLGVQPQHF
TRBJ2-7,TRBV4-3,CASSQGLSSYEQYF
TRBJ1-1,TRBV3-1,CASSQTGGNTEAFF
TRBJ1-1,TRBV18,CASSPSRTVNTEAFF
TRBJ2-2,TRBV7-3,CASSPLPGGAAGELFF
TRBJ2-1,TRBV7-3,CASSFSPSLYNEQFF
TRBJ2-7,TRBV13,CASLRGQEKTYEQYF
TRBJ1-6,TRBV4-1,CASSQDLEVSPLHF
TRBJ2-3,TRBV13,CASSFRRGNTDTQYF
TRBJ2-1,TRBV28,CASSPRAYDNEKFF
TRBJ2-1,TRBV5-1,CASSNRGSEQFF
TRBJ2-7,TRBV6-6,CASSYSFEVLTYEQYF
TRBJ2-1,TRBV6-2/TRBV6-3,CASSYSVTASYNEQFF
TRBJ2-1,TRBV25-1,CASSGKGSIHTTYNEQFF
TRBJ2-1,TRBV12-3/TRBV12-4,CASTSSQNEQFF
TRBJ2-1,TRBV11-2,CASSMTGFDEQFF
TRBJ2-7,TRBV7-9,CASSSPFGPEGGYEQYF
TRBJ1-2,TRBV29-1,CSVEDLQDWTGGYTF
TRBJ2-3,TRBV7-3,CASSLVPAGDTDTQYF